The clone carrying this T cell receptor (beta chain) was recorded a few times. Its cognate antigen is unknown. TCRdb fed the reads into MiXCR, producing one record per CDR3 protein. The sample consists of some 280,000 distinct CDR3 sequences, approximately 13% of them appearing once. This entry comes from a study of T cell repertoires in cytomegalovirus infection. Study conclusions and caveats: Based on cumulative public TCR beta family frequency, carriers of CMV plus the relevant HLA were identified.

Trimming pared 2 bases from V and 6 bases from J, leaving 14 bases between. Per the germline V gene, CDR1 is MNHEY and CDR2 is SVGEGT. There are 15 residues in the CDR3. The sequencing input was PBMCs. J is TRBJ1-5 and V is TRBV6-2 or TRBV6-3; no definite D call. The clonotype was recovered from a human donor in good health (CMV status not recorded). Some clones in this sample may be carry-over from other donors' samples. For the CDR3, the DNA is TGTGCCAGCAGTTACCCGGCCGCTTCGGGTCAGCCCCAGCATTTT. Translating gives CASSYPAASGQPQHF.